This is a list of T cell receptor beta chains from one sample in a study of T cell therapy after organ transplantation. No antigen is known for these receptors. Assay: immunoSEQ multiplex PCR; the TCRdb copy retains only in-frame clones and omits some. The sample gives about 6,000 clones, just under 75% of which show up once; under 30% is in the top ten. Sequences were derived from CD8+ T cells from blood, sampled after autologous CMV-specific T cell therapy. These receptors were collected from a human patient who had received a solid organ transplant and had CMV disease. Some T cells may possibly be graft donor cells. Each CDR3 is given with its conserved first and last residue. D genes are given only for firm matches. Expanded clones are given a class, and other clones once, few, many or no size at all.

v_call	d_call	cdr3_length	j_call	clone_size	cdr3_aa	cdr3_nt
TRBV29-1	TRBD2	15	TRBJ2-7	NA	CSVVGGTSELYEQYF	TGCAGCGTGGTAGGGGGGACTAGCGAACTCTACGAGCAGTACTTC
TRBV7-6	TRBD2	16	TRBJ2-2	medium-sized	CASSSSGRAWAGELFF	TGTGCCAGCAGTTCTAGCGGGAGGGCCTGGGCCGGGGAGCTGTTTTTT
TRBV25-1	TRBD1	15	TRBJ1-3	large	CASSQTGFSGNTIYF	TGTGCCAGCAGTCAGACAGGGTTCTCTGGAAACACCATATATTTT
TRBV11-1	NA	11	TRBJ2-1	NA	CASITDREEFF	TGTGCCAGCATAACCGACAGGGAGGAGTTCTTC
TRBV27	TRBD2	16	TRBJ2-5	NA	CASSRLAGGPGETQYF	TGTGCCAGCAGTCGACTAGCGGGAGGGCCTGGAGAGACCCAGTACTTC
TRBV19	NA	17	TRBJ2-6	NA	CASSSLDPRSGANVLTF	TGTGCCAGTAGCAGTCTAGACCCTCGCTCTGGGGCCAACGTCCTGACTTTC
TRBV7-2	NA	16	TRBJ2-5	once	CASSLDSRRTQETQYF	TGTGCCAGCAGCTTAGACTCCCGGCGGACGCAAGAGACCCAGTACTTC
TRBV5-1	NA	12	TRBJ2-7	NA	CASTLTGSEQYF	TGCGCCAGCACCCTGACGGGGTCCGAGCAGTACTTC
TRBV29-1	NA	12	TRBJ2-3	NA	CSVGQPTDTQYF	TGCAGCGTCGGACAGCCTACAGATACGCAGTATTTT
TRBV6-7	TRBD1	15	TRBJ1-1	NA	CASSVGTGANTEAFF	TGTGCCAGCAGCGTAGGGACAGGGGCGAACACTGAAGCTTTCTTT
TRBV14	TRBD1	16	TRBJ1-5	NA	CASSHRTGEGNQPQHF	TGTGCCAGCAGCCACCGCACAGGGGAGGGCAATCAGCCCCAGCATTTT
TRBV9	TRBD2	17	TRBJ2-2	few	CASSVEGAGVDNGELFF	TGTGCCAGCAGCGTAGAAGGGGCGGGAGTGGATAACGGGGAGCTGTTTTTT
TRBV6-5	NA	15	TRBJ1-2	NA	CASSYPFGTPNGYTF	TGTGCCAGCAGTTACCCCTTCGGGACTCCAAATGGCTACACCTTC
TRBV9	NA	17	TRBJ2-3	NA	CASSVGRAPPSTDTQYF	TGTGCCAGCAGCGTAGGCAGGGCGCCACCTAGCACAGATACGCAGTATTTT
TRBV9	NA	13	TRBJ1-2	NA	CASTGLSNYGYTF	TGTGCCAGCACCGGACTGAGTAACTATGGCTACACCTTC
TRBV6-5	NA	16	TRBJ2-4	NA	CASSYSRQMVGNIQYF	TGTGCCAGCAGTTACTCGCGCCAGATGGTTGGAAACATTCAGTACTTC
TRBV5-4	TRBD2	17	TRBJ2-7	NA	CASSSGTSGTHSYEQYF	TGTGCCAGCAGTTCCGGGACTAGCGGGACTCACTCCTACGAGCAGTACTTC
TRBV5-1	NA	14	TRBJ1-1	NA	CASSFGKVNTEAFF	TGCGCCAGCAGCTTTGGCAAAGTGAACACTGAAGCTTTCTTT
TRBV4-3	NA	16	TRBJ1-1	NA	CASSQPKTGVSTEAFF	TGCGCCAGCAGCCAACCAAAAACGGGGGTATCAACTGAAGCTTTCTTT
TRBV4-1	NA	16	TRBJ1-1	NA	CASSQDPTYRAGEAFF	TGCGCCAGCAGCCAAGATCCTACATACCGGGCGGGTGAAGCTTTCTTT
TRBV11-3	NA	12	TRBJ2-1	NA	CASSLATNEQFF	TGTGCCAGCAGCTTGGCTACCAATGAGCAGTTCTTC
TRBV4-3	NA	15	TRBJ2-2	NA	CASSQEQGNTGELFF	TGCGCCAGCAGCCAGGAACAGGGGAACACCGGGGAGCTGTTTTTT